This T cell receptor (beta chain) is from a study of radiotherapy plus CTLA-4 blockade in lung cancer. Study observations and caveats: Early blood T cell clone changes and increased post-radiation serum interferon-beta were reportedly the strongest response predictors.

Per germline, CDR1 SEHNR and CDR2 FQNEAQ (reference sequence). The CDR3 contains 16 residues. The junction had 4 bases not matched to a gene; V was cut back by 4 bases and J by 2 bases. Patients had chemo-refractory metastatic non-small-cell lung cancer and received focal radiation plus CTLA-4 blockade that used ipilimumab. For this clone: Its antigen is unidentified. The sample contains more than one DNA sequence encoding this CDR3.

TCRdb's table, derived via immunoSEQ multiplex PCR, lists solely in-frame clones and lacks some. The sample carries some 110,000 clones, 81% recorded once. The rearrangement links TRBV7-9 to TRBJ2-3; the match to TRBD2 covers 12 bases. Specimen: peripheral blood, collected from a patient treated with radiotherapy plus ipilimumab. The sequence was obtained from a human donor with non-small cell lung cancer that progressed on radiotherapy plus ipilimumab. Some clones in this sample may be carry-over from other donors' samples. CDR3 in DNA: TGTGCCAGCAGCTCCAGACTAGCGGGGGTCACAGATACGCAGTATTTT. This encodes CASSSRLAGVTDTQYF.